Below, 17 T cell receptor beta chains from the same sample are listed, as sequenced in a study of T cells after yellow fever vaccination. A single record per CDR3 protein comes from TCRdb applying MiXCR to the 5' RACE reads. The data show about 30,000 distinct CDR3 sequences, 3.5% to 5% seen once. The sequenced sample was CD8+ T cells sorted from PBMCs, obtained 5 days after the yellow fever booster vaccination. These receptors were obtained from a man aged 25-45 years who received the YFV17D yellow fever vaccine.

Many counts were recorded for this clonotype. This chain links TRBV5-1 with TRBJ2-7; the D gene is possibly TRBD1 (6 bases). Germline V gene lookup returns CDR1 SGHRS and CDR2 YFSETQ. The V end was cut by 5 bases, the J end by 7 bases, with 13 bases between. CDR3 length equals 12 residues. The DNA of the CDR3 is TGCGCCAGCAGGTCAGGGGTGGAAGAGCAGTACTTC. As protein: CASRSGVEEQYF. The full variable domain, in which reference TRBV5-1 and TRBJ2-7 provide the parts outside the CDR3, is KAGVTQTPRYLIKTRGQQVTLSCSPISGHRSVSWYQQTPGQGLQFLFEYFSETQRNKGNFPGRFSGRQFSNSRSEMNVSTLELGDSALYLCASRSGVEEQYFGPGTRLTVT.

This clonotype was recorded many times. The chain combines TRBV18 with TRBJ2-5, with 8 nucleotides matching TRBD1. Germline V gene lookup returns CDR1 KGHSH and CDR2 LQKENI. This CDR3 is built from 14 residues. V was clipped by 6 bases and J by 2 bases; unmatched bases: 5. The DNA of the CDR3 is TGTGCCAGCTCGCCCAGACAGGGGCAAGAGACCCAGTACTTC. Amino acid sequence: CASSPRQGQETQYF.

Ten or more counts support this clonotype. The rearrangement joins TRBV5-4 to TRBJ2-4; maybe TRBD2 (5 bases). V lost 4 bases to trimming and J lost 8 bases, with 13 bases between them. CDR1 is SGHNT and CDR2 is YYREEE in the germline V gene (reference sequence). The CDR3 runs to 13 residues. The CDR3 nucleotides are TGTGCCAGCAGCCCGGGATTAGGAGACATTCAGTACTTC. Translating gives CASSPGLGDIQYF. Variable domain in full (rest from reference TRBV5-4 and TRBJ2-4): ETGVTQSPTHLIKTRGQQVTLRCSSQSGHNTVSWYQQALGQGPQFIFQYYREEENGRGNFPPRFSGLQFPNYSSELNVNALELDDSALYLCASSPGLGDIQYFGAGTRLSVL.

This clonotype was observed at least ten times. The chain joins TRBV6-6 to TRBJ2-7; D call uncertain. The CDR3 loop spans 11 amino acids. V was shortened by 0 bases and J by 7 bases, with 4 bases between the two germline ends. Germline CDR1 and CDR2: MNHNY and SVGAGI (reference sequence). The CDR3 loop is CASSYSIEQYF. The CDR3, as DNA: TGTGCCAGCAGTTACTCGATTGAGCAGTACTTC.

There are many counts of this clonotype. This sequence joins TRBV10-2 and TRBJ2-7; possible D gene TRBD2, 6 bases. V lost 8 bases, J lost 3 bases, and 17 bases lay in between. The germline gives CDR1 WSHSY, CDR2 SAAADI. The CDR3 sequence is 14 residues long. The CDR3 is CASGPSDRDYEQYF. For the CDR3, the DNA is TGCGCCAGCGGCCCTAGCGACAGAGACTACGAGCAGTACTTC.

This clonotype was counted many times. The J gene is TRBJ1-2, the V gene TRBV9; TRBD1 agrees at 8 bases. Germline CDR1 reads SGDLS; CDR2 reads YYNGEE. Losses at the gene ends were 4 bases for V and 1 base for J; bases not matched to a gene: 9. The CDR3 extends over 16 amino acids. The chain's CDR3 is CASSPRTGRNNYGYTF. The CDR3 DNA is TGTGCCAGCAGCCCCCGGACAGGGCGGAATAACTATGGCTACACCTTC.

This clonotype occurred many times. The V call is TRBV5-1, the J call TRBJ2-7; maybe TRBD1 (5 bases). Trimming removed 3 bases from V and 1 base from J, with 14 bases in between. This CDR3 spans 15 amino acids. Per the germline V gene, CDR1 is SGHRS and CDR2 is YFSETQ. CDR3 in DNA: TGCGCCAGCAGCTCGGGCTCGGACATTTCCTACGAGCAGTACTTC. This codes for CASSSGSDISYEQYF.

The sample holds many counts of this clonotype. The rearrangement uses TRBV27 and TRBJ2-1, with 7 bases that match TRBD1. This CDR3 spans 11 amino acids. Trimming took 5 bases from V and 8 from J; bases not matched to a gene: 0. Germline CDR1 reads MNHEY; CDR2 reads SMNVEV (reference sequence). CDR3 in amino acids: CASSTGDEQFF. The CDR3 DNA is TGTGCCAGCAGTACAGGGGATGAGCAGTTCTTC.

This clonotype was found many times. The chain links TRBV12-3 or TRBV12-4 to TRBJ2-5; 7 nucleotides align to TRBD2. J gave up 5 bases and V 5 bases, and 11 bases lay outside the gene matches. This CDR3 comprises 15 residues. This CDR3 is CASSMGLRRLETQYF. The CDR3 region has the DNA TGTGCCAGCAGTATGGGACTAAGAAGGCTCGAGACCCAGTACTTC.

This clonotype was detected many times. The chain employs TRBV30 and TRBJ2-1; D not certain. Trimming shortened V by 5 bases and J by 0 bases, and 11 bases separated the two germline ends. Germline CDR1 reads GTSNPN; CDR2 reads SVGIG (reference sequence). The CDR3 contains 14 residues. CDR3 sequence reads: CAWQDVSSYNEQFF. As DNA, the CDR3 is TGTGCCTGGCAGGACGTAAGCTCCTACAATGAGCAGTTCTTC.

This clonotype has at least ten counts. CDR3 loop: CASSAWDDHSGANVLTF. The CDR3 coding sequence is TGTGCCAGCAGCGCTTGGGACGACCACTCTGGGGCCAACGTCCTGACTTTC. The chain links TRBV3-1 to TRBJ2-6; D may match TRBD1 or TRBD2 (5 bases each). V was trimmed by 5 bases and J by 0 bases, leaving 14 bases between them. The germline gives CDR1 LGHDT, CDR2 YNNKEL (reference sequence). This CDR3 region has 17 residues. The full variable domain, in which reference TRBV3-1 and TRBJ2-6 provide the parts outside the CDR3, is DTAVSQTPKYLVTQMGNDKSIKCEQNLGHDTMYWYKQDSKKFLKIMFSYNNKELIINETVPNRFSPKSPDKAHLNLHINSLELGDSAVYFCASSAWDDHSGANVLTFGAGSRLTVL.

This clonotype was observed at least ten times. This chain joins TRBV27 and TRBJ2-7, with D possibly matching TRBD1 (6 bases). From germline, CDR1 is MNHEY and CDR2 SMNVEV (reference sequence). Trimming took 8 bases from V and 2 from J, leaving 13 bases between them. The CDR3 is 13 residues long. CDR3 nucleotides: TGTGCCAGCCGTGAACAGGGCACCTACGAGCAGTACTTC. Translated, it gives CASREQGTYEQYF.

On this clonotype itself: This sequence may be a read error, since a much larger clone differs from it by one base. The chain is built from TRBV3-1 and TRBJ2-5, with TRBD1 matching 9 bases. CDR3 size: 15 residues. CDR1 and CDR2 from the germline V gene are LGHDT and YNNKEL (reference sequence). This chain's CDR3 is CASCQEGTGYETQYF. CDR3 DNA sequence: TGTGCCAGCTGCCAAGAGGGGACAGGGTACGAGACCCAGTACTTC.

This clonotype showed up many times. The CDR3 region has the DNA TGCGCCAGCAGCTTGAGTTTTGCGGGAGCACCCTTCACCTACAATGAGCAGTTCTTC. Translating gives CASSLSFAGAPFTYNEQFF. The V and J genes are TRBV5-1 and TRBJ2-1, with TRBD2 matching over 7 bases. Germline assignment: CDR1 SGHRS and CDR2 YFSETQ. There are 19 residues in the CDR3. The trim removed 1 base at V and 2 bases at J, leaving 15 bases unmatched.

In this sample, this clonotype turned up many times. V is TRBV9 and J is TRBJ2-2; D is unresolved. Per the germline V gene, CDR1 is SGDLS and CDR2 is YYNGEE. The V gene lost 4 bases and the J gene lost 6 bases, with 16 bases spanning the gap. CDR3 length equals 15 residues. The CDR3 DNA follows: TGTGCCAGCAGCCCCGGTACCCTATTTCCCGGGGAGCTGTTTTTT. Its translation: CASSPGTLFPGELFF.

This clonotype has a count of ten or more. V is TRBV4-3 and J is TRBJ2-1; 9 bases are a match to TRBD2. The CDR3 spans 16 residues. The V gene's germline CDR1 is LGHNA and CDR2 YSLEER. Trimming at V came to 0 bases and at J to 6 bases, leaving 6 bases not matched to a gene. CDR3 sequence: CASSQDSGRPVNEQFF. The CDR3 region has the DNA TGCGCCAGCAGCCAAGACAGCGGGAGGCCAGTCAATGAGCAGTTCTTC.

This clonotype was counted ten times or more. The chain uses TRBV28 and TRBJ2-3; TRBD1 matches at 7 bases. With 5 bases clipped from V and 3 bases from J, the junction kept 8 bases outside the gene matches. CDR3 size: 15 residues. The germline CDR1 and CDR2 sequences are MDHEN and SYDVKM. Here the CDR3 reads CASSIDRVGTDTQYF. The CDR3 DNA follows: TGTGCCAGCAGTATCGACAGGGTCGGTACAGATACGCAGTATTTT. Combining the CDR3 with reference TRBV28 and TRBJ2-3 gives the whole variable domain DVKVTQSSRYLVKRTGEKVFLECVQDMDHENMFWYRQDPGLGLRLIYFSYDVKMKEKGDIPEGYSVSREKKERFSLILESASTNQTSMYLCASSIDRVGTDTQYFGPGTRLTVL.